Listed below are T cell receptor beta chains from one sample, sequenced in a study of blood T cell repertoires in COVID-19. Using immunoSEQ multiplex PCR, the repertoire was profiled, and TCRdb retains in-frame clones only, with some absent. The sample holds about 300,000 clones; 85% to 90% are singletons and the top ten take about 4.6%. Sequenced sample: PBMCs or T cells enriched from blood (not recorded which). The receptors shown here come from a young man who had recovered from COVID-19. The CDR3 runs from the conserved cysteine through the conserved F or W. Fields, in order: CDR3 DNA, CDR3 protein, V gene, D gene, J gene, clone size. The D gene is left open where the match is weak. The listing skips clone size in some rows; elsewhere it reads once, few, many or a size class.

cdr3_nt: TGTGCCAGCAGTTTAGGACAGGGGAATCGTGAAAAACTGTTTTTT; cdr3_aa: CASSLGQGNREKLFF; v_call: TRBV28; d_call: TRBD1; j_call: TRBJ1-4; clone_size: .
cdr3_nt: TGCGCCAGCAGCTTGTTGCGGAACACTGAAGCTTTCTTT; cdr3_aa: CASSLLRNTEAFF; v_call: TRBV5-1; d_call: .; j_call: TRBJ1-1; clone_size: .
cdr3_nt: TGCAGTGCTAGAGATAACGAGCAGTACTTC; cdr3_aa: CSARDNEQYF; v_call: TRBV20-1; d_call: .; j_call: TRBJ2-7; clone_size: .
cdr3_nt: TGTGCCAGCTCACTCAACGGTAATGAAAAACTGTTTTTT; cdr3_aa: CASSLNGNEKLFF; v_call: TRBV18; d_call: .; j_call: TRBJ1-4; clone_size: .
cdr3_nt: TGTGCCACCAGCAGAGATCCCGAGGGAACTGGTGAAAAACTGTTTTTT; cdr3_aa: CATSRDPEGTGEKLFF; v_call: TRBV15; d_call: .; j_call: TRBJ1-4; clone_size: .
cdr3_nt: TGTGCCAGCAGTTTAAACATCGCACAGCCCGGGGAGCTGTTTTTT; cdr3_aa: CASSLNIAQPGELFF; v_call: TRBV28; d_call: .; j_call: TRBJ2-2; clone_size: .
cdr3_nt: TGTGCCTGGAGTGTACTGGTTAGCGGACTGGATACGCAGTATTTT; cdr3_aa: CAWSVLVSGLDTQYF; v_call: TRBV30; d_call: .; j_call: TRBJ2-3; clone_size: few
cdr3_nt: TGTGCCAGCAGCGTCGGGAGCAACACTGAAGCTTTCTTT; cdr3_aa: CASSVGSNTEAFF; v_call: TRBV11-2; d_call: .; j_call: TRBJ1-1; clone_size: once
cdr3_nt: TGCGCCAGCAGTCGTTCTAGCGGGGGAGTGACAGATACGCAGTATTTT; cdr3_aa: CASSRSSGGVTDTQYF; v_call: TRBV10-2; d_call: TRBD2; j_call: TRBJ2-3; clone_size: .
cdr3_nt: TGTGCCACCAGCAGGTCCCGGGGGGTCGCTCGCGAGCAGTACTTC; cdr3_aa: CATSRSRGVAREQYF; v_call: TRBV15; d_call: TRBD2; j_call: TRBJ2-7; clone_size: .
cdr3_nt: TGTGCCAGCAGCAGGGGACAGGGGGTCGGCTATGGCTACACCTTC; cdr3_aa: CASSRGQGVGYGYTF; v_call: TRBV5-8; d_call: TRBD1; j_call: TRBJ1-2; clone_size: .
cdr3_nt: TGTGCCAGCAGAAAACAGGGAATGAACACTGAAGCTTTCTTT; cdr3_aa: CASRKQGMNTEAFF; v_call: TRBV13; d_call: .; j_call: TRBJ1-1; clone_size: .
cdr3_nt: TGTGCCAGCAGTGAACCATTCCCCCCCTACGAGCAGTACTTC; cdr3_aa: CASSEPFPPYEQYF; v_call: TRBV6-1; d_call: .; j_call: TRBJ2-7; clone_size: few
cdr3_nt: TGTGCCAGCAGTTACAGCGGGGGGGGTGGAGAGACCCAGTACTTC; cdr3_aa: CASSYSGGGGETQYF; v_call: TRBV6-5; d_call: TRBD2; j_call: TRBJ2-5; clone_size: .
cdr3_nt: TGTGCCAGCAGCCACAGGGGAGGGGGTTATAATTCACCCCTCCACTTT; cdr3_aa: CASSHRGGGYNSPLHF; v_call: TRBV3-1/TRBV3-2; d_call: .; j_call: TRBJ1-6; clone_size: .
cdr3_nt: TGTGCCAGTAATCCCACGGACAGGGGGACCTACGAGCAGTACTTC; cdr3_aa: CASNPTDRGTYEQYF; v_call: TRBV19; d_call: TRBD1; j_call: TRBJ2-7; clone_size: .
cdr3_nt: TGTGCCAGCAGTTTATACAGGGACAGGGGGAACACTGAAGCTTTCTTT; cdr3_aa: CASSLYRDRGNTEAFF; v_call: TRBV28; d_call: TRBD1; j_call: TRBJ1-1; clone_size: .
cdr3_nt: TGTGCCAGCACCGTGGCGGGACAGGGGGCGAGTGCTGAAGCTTTCTTT; cdr3_aa: CASTVAGQGASAEAFF; v_call: TRBV2; d_call: TRBD1; j_call: TRBJ1-1; clone_size: .
cdr3_nt: TGCGCCAGCAGCGCGACAGGGGGCTACACAGATACGCAGTATTTT; cdr3_aa: CASSATGGYTDTQYF; v_call: TRBV5-1; d_call: TRBD1; j_call: TRBJ2-3; clone_size: .